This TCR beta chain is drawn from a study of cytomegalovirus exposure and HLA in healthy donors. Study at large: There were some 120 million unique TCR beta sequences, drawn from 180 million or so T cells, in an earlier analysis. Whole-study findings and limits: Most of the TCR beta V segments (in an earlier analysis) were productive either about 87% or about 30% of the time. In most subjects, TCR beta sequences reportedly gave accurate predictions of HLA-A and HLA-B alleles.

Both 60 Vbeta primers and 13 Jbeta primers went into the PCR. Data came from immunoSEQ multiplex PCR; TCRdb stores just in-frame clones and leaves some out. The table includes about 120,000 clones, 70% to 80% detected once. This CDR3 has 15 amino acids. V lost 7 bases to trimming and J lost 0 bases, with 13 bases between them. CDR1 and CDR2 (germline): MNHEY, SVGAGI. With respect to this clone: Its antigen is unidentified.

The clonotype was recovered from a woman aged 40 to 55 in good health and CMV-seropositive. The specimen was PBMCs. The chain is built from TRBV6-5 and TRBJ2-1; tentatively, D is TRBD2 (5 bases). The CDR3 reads CASTRRGSSYNEQFF. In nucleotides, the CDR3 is TGTGCCAGCACCCGGCGAGGGAGCTCCTACAATGAGCAGTTCTTC.